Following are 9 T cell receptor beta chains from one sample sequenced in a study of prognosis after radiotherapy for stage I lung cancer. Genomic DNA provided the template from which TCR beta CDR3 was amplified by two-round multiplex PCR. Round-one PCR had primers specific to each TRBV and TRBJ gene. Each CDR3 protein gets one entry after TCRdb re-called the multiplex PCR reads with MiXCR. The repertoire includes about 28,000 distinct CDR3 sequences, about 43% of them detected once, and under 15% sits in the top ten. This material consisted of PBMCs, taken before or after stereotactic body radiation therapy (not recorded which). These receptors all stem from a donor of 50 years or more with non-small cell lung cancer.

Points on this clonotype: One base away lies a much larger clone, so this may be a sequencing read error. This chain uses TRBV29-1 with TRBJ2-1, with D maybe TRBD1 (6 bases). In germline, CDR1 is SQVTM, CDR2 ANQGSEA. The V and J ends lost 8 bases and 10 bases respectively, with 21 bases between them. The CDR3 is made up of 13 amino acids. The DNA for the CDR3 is TGCAGCTACCGGGACACCTCGTTTTACGAGCAGTTCTTC. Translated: CSYRDTSFYEQFF.

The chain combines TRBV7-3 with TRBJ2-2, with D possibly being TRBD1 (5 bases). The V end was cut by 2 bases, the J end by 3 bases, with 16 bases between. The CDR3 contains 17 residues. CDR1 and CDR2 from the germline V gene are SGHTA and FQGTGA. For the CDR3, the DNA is TGTGCCAGCAGCTTAGGCGGACATGGGTCGTACACCGGGGAGCTGTTTTTT. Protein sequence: CASSLGGHGSYTGELFF.

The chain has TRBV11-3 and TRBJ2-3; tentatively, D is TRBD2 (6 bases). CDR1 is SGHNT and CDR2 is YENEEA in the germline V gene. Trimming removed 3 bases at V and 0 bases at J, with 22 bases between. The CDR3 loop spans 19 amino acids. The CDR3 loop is CASSFGLAGSVFSTDTQYF. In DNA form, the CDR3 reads TGTGCCAGCAGCTTTGGGCTGGCGGGGTCCGTATTTAGCACAGATACGCAGTATTTT.

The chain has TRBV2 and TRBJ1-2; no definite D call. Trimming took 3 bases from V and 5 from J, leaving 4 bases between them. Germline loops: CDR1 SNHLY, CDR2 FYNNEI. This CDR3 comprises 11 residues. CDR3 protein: CASSEGYGYTF. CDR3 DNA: TGTGCCAGCAGTGAGGGATATGGCTACACCTTC.

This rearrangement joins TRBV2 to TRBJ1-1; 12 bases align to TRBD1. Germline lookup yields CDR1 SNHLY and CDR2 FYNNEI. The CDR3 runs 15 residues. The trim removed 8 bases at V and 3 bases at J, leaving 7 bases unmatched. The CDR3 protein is CASQGQGAVYTEAFF. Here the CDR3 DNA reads TGTGCCAGCCAGGGACAGGGGGCAGTATACACTGAAGCTTTCTTT.

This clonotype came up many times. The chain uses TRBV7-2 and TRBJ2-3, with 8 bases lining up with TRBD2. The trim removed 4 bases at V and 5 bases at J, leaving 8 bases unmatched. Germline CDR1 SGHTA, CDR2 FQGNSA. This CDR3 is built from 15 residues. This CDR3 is CASSWASGSGDTQYF. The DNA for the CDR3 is TGTGCCAGCAGCTGGGCTAGCGGGTCCGGAGATACGCAGTATTTT.

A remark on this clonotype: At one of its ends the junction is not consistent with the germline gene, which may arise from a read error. The CDR3 loop is CTSIIPVYNEQFF. The CDR3 DNA sequence: TGTACCAGTATTATTCCAGTCTACAATGAGCAGTTCTTC. The chain joins TRBV19 to TRBJ2-1; D unresolved. This CDR3 has 13 residues. CDR1 LNHDA and CDR2 SQIVND come from the germline V gene (reference sequence).

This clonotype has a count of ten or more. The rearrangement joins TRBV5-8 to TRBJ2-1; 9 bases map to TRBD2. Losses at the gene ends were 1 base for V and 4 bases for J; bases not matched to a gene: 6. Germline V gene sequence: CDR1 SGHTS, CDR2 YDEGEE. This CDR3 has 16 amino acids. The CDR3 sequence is CASSLWRTSEYNEQFF. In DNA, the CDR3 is TGTGCCAGCAGCTTGTGGAGGACTAGCGAATACAATGAGCAGTTCTTC.

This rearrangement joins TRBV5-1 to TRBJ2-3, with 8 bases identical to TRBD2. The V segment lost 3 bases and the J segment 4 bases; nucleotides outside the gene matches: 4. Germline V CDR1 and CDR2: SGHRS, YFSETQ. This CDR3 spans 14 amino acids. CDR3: CASSSTGGPDTQYF. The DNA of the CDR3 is TGCGCCAGCAGCTCGACGGGGGGGCCAGATACGCAGTATTTT.